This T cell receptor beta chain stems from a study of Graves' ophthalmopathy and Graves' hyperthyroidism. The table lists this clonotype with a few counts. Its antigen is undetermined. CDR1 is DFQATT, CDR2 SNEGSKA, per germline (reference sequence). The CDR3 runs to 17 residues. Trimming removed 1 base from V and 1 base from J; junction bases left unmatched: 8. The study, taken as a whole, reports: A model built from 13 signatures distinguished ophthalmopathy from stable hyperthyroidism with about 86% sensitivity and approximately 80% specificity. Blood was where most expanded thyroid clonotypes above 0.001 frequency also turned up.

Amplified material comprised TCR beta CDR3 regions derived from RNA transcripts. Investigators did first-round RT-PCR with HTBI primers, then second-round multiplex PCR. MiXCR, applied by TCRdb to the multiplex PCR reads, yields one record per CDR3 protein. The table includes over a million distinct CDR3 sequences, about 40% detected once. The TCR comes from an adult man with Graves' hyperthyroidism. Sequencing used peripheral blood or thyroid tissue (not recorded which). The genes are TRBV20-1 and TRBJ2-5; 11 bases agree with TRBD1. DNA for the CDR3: TGCAGTGCTAGAGGGGACAGGGGGATCGGAACCCAAGAGACCCAGTACTTC. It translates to CSARGDRGIGTQETQYF.